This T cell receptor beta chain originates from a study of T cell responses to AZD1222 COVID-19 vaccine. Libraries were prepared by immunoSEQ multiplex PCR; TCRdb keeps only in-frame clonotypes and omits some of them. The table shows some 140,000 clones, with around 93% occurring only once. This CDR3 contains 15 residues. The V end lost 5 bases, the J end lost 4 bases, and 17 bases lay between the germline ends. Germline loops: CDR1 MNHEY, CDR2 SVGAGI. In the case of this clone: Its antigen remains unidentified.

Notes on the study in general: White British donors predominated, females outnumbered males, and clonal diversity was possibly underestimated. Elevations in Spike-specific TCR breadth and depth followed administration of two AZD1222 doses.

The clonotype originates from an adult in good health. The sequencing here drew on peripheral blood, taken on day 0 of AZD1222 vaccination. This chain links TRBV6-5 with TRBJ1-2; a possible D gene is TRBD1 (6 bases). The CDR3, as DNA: TGTGCCAGCAGTCCAGGCGGGACACCTCTCTATGGCTACACCTTC. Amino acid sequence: CASSPGGTPLYGYTF.